A selection of T cell receptor beta chains follows, all from one sample in a study of T cells in localized non-small cell lung cancer. Some clones are missing from TCRdb's copy, which holds only in-frame ones; the method was immunoSEQ multiplex PCR. The sample records 75,000 to 85,000 clones, 80% being singletons. Here the sequenced sample was peripheral blood, taken before any cancer treatment. Every receptor here comes from a female donor aged 60 or older with stage I lung adenocarcinoma. Each CDR3 is given with its conserved first and last residue. The order of the fields is D gene, J gene, clone size, V gene, CDR3 DNA, CDR3 protein. The D gene is left open where the match is weak. A clone size is listed for some rows: how often the clone was seen (once, few, many), or a class if it is expanded.

D: .
J: TRBJ2-3
size: .
V: TRBV9
DNA: TGTGCCAGCAGCGCCTTGACCCCGAGGGGAACGCAGTATTTT
CDR3: CASSALTPRGTQYF

D: .
J: TRBJ2-2
size: few
V: TRBV9
DNA: TGTGCCAGCAGCGTCAGCGGTACCGGGGAGCTGTTTTTT
CDR3: CASSVSGTGELFF

D: .
J: TRBJ1-5
size: .
V: TRBV27
DNA: TGTGCCAGCAGTTTCTCGGCTCGCCGGGGCAATCAGCCCCAGCATTTT
CDR3: CASSFSARRGNQPQHF

D: .
J: TRBJ2-7
size: once
V: TRBV6-1
DNA: TGTGCCAGCAGGAGGCTAGGACCGAGCTCCTACGAGCAGTACTTC
CDR3: CASRRLGPSSYEQYF

D: TRBD1
J: TRBJ1-1
size: .
V: TRBV29-1
DNA: TGCAGCGTTCGCCGGGACAGCTCTCTGGGATCTGAAGCTTTCTTT
CDR3: CSVRRDSSLGSEAFF

D: .
J: TRBJ1-1
size: once
V: TRBV18
DNA: TGTGCCAGCTCACCTCAACACATGAACACTGAAGCTTTCTTT
CDR3: CASSPQHMNTEAFF

D: .
J: TRBJ2-2
size: .
V: TRBV9
DNA: TGTGCCAGCACCCTGGGGTTGGTGGCCGGGGAGCTGTTTTTT
CDR3: CASTLGLVAGELFF

D: TRBD2
J: TRBJ2-1
size: .
V: TRBV11-2
DNA: TGTGCCAGCAGCCCCTGGACTAGCGGGAGCTCCTACAATGAGCAGTTCTTC
CDR3: CASSPWTSGSSYNEQFF

D: .
J: TRBJ1-1
size: few
V: TRBV2
DNA: TGTGCCAGCAGTGAAGCGGGCAGCCTGAACACTGAAGCTTTCTTT
CDR3: CASSEAGSLNTEAFF

D: .
J: TRBJ2-7
size: medium-sized
V: TRBV5-1
DNA: TGCGCCAGCAGCCCAGACGCCCACTCCTACGAGCAGTACTTC
CDR3: CASSPDAHSYEQYF

D: .
J: TRBJ1-4
size: .
V: TRBV18
DNA: TGTGCCAGCTCACCATCGCAGGGGAGGGTATCTAATGAAAAACTGTTTTTT
CDR3: CASSPSQGRVSNEKLFF

D: .
J: TRBJ2-7
size: .
V: TRBV15
DNA: TGTGCCACCAGCTCCGCGGCCTCCTACGAGCAGTACTTC
CDR3: CATSSAASYEQYF

D: TRBD2
J: TRBJ2-1
size: .
V: TRBV2
DNA: TGTGCCAGCAGTGAGACTAGCGGGGGGGTAAATGAGCAGTTCTTC
CDR3: CASSETSGGVNEQFF

D: .
J: TRBJ2-5
size: once
V: TRBV28
DNA: TGTGCCAGCAGTTCCCAGGAGACCCAGTACTTC
CDR3: CASSSQETQYF

D: TRBD2
J: TRBJ2-1
size: .
V: TRBV6-5
DNA: TGTGCCAGCACCAGCGGACTAGCGAGGGGTGAGCAGTTCTTC
CDR3: CASTSGLARGEQFF

D: .
J: TRBJ1-2
size: .
V: TRBV29-1
DNA: TGCAGCGTTGCGGGACAAGACTATGGCTACACCTTC
CDR3: CSVAGQDYGYTF

D: .
J: TRBJ1-2
size: few
V: TRBV7-8
DNA: TGTGCCAGCAGCCCCGGACGAGCCTATGGCTACACCTTC
CDR3: CASSPGRAYGYTF